This TCR beta chain was retrieved from a study of T cells in localized non-small cell lung cancer. Findings of the study overall: Longer overall survival associated with higher blood T cell density; shorter survival with higher adjacent-lung clonality.

The ends were cut back, 0 bases at V and 9 bases at J, with 10 bases in the middle. Germline V CDR1 and CDR2: SGHKS, YYEKEE (reference sequence). The CDR3 sequence is 13 residues long. Assay: immunoSEQ multiplex PCR; the TCRdb copy retains only in-frame clones and omits some. The sample has some 31,000 clones, roughly 78% seen once. For this clone: Antigen specificity is unknown.

This TCR derives from a male donor older than 55 with stage II squamous cell lung carcinoma. This rearrangement joins TRBV5-5 to TRBJ1-5, with D uncertain. Sequenced here: peripheral blood, sampled before any cancer treatment. CDR3 protein: CASSLESSGPQHF. The CDR3, as DNA: TGTGCCAGCAGCTTGGAATCGTCGGGGCCCCAGCATTTT.